The 21 T cell receptor beta chains given below trace back to one sample, sequenced in a study of metastatic and nonmetastatic thyroid tumors. Among the patients, none had received any treatment before thyroid surgery. TCRdb re-analyzed the PCR reads using MiXCR. The sample lists tens of thousands of clones, 16% seen once, with more than 9% in the top ten. The sample comprised tumor tissue. These receptors were taken from a female donor with papillary thyroid cancer or a benign thyroid nodule (not recorded which). Some clones in this sample may be carry-over from other donors' samples.

This clone was recorded at least ten times. The chain recombines TRBV9 with TRBJ1-2, with 8 positions matching TRBD1. Germline V gives CDR1 SGDLS, CDR2 YYNGEE. This CDR3 has 15 residues. V trimming: 1 base; J trimming: 6 bases; junction bases outside the gene matches: 8. The CDR3 here is CASSVNRGEFDGYTF. CDR3 bases: TGTGCCAGCAGCGTAAACAGGGGGGAATTCGATGGCTACACCTTC.

This clone was picked up many times. The V call is TRBV9, the J call TRBJ2-7; D uncertain. The V end was cut by 0 bases, the J end by 3 bases, with 10 bases between. Germline CDR1 SGDLS, CDR2 YYNGEE. CDR3 size: 14 residues. The CDR3 is CASSVDGGNYEQYF. DNA of the CDR3: TGTGCCAGCAGCGTAGACGGCGGTAACTACGAGCAGTACTTC.

The sample holds many counts of this clone. The V gene is TRBV12-3 or TRBV12-4, the J gene TRBJ1-1; 7 nucleotides match TRBD1. Losses at the gene ends were 6 bases for V and 1 base for J; bases not matched to a gene: 8. CDR3 length equals 15 residues. The CDR3 here is CASRGTETPNTEAFF. The CDR3 nucleotides are TGTGCCAGCAGGGGGACAGAGACCCCGAACACTGAAGCTTTCTTT.

As for this clone: Since a much larger clone is just one base distant, this may be a read error. The rearrangement links TRBV2 to TRBJ2-3, with D possibly being TRBD2 (6 bases). Germline V gene data show CDR1 as SNHLY and CDR2 as FYNNEI. The CDR3 has 15 amino acids. With 7 bases removed from V and 5 bases from J, the gap between germline ends came to 19 bases. CDR3 DNA: TGTGCCAGCAATGGGAGGAGTCCCTCGGGAGATACGCAGTATTTT. It translates to CASNGRSPSGDTQYF.

By proportion, this clone is medium-sized (0.01 to 0.1%). This chain connects TRBV6-1 to TRBJ1-2; 7 nucleotides line up with TRBD1. V lost 5 bases to trimming and J lost 7 bases; unmatched junction nucleotides: 7. Germline CDR1 MNHNS, CDR2 SASEGT. This CDR3 region has 13 residues. CDR3 in DNA: TGTGCCAGCAGTCAGGGGGGGGCGAGTGGCTACACCTTC. Encoded protein: CASSQGGASGYTF.

This clone came up many times. A read error may explain this, as a much larger clone is one base away. The V call is TRBV20-1, the J call TRBJ1-5, with D possibly being TRBD1 (6 bases). The CDR3 runs 17 residues. Germline V gene data show CDR1 as DFQATT and CDR2 as SNEGSKA (reference sequence). The chain's CDR3 is CSARGYQGRYSNRPQHF. Here the CDR3 DNA reads TGCAGTGCTAGAGGCTATCAGGGGCGATATAGCAATCGGCCCCAGCATTTT.

This clone was seen at least ten times. The chain has TRBV5-6 and TRBJ2-7, with 12 nucleotides matching TRBD2. This CDR3 has 16 amino acids. Germline-derived CDR1 and CDR2 are SGHDT and YYEEEE. Unmatched junction bases numbered 5, after V lost 4 bases and J lost 0 bases. The DNA of the CDR3 is TGTGCCAGCAGCCTGGGACTAGCGGGCAGCTCCTACGAGCAGTACTTC. It translates to CASSLGLAGSSYEQYF.

The rearrangement uses TRBV30 and TRBJ2-1, with TRBD2 identical over 8 bases. Germline loops: CDR1 GTSNPN, CDR2 SVGIG (reference sequence). The CDR3 totals 14 residues. With 2 bases clipped from V and 8 bases from J, the junction kept 8 bases outside the gene matches. As DNA, the CDR3 is TGTGCCTGGAGTCCTCGAGCGGGAGAGGATGAGCAGTTCTTC. Its protein is CAWSPRAGEDEQFF.

This chain uses TRBV11-1 with TRBJ2-1, with 8 bases fitting TRBD2. The CDR3 covers 15 residues. V lost 5 bases and J lost 7; bases outside the gene matches: 10. Per germline, CDR1 SGHAT and CDR2 FQDESV (reference sequence). This CDR3 reads CASSPFAGGVNEQFF. For the CDR3, the DNA is TGTGCCAGCAGCCCATTTGCGGGGGGTGTAAATGAGCAGTTCTTC.

This clone has at least ten counts. V is TRBV29-1 and J is TRBJ2-7; 9 nucleotides line up with TRBD1. The CDR3 sequence is 14 residues long. Germline V gene lookup returns CDR1 SQVTM and CDR2 ANQGSEA. V dropped 4 bases and J dropped 4; count of bases not matched to a gene: 8. CDR3 DNA: TGCAGCGTTGCTCAACAGGGGGCTGGATACGAGCAGTACTTC. The encoded protein is CSVAQQGAGYEQYF.

This clone is labeled as medium-sized. The chain recombines TRBV10-1 with TRBJ1-6; D not resolved. This CDR3 is built from 12 residues. Deletions cut 0 bases from V and 8 bases from J, with 2 bases between. Per germline, CDR1 WNHNN and CDR2 SYGVQD (reference sequence). CDR3 region: CASSESDSPLHF. In DNA form, the CDR3 reads TGCGCCAGCAGTGAGTCGGATTCACCCCTCCACTTT.

The chain carries TRBV12-3 or TRBV12-4 and TRBJ1-1; the D is unclear. This CDR3 spans 13 amino acids. V was pared by 3 bases and J by 5 bases, with 10 bases between. CDR3 coding DNA: TGTGCCAGCAGTTTCAATGCGGGTACTGAAGCTTTCTTT. Translated, it gives CASSFNAGTEAFF.

This clone occurred a few times. This clone may be a read error of a much larger clone one base away. The sample carries other DNA sequences with the same CDR3. The chain has TRBV29-1 and TRBJ2-1, with TRBD2 as a possible D gene (5 bases). The V end lost 8 bases, the J end lost 7 bases, and 15 bases lay between the germline ends. Per the germline V gene, CDR1 is SQVTM and CDR2 is ANQGSEA. The CDR3 runs to 12 residues. Here the CDR3 DNA reads TGCAGCACCAACACGGGGTGGAATGAGCAGTTCTTC. The encoded protein is CSTNTGWNEQFF.

This clone was observed at least ten times. The J gene is TRBJ2-2, the V gene TRBV27, with D possibly matching TRBD2 (6 bases). There are 17 residues in the CDR3. Between the trimmed V and J ends, which lost 6 bases and 2 bases, there was a span of 19 bases. Germline CDR1 is MNHEY and CDR2 is SMNVEV (reference sequence). CDR3 nucleotides: TGTGCCAGCAGCCTCCCAGGGTTAGCGGCAAACACCGGGGAGCTGTTTTTT. Its translation is CASSLPGLAANTGELFF.

A remark on this clone: Given a much more abundant clone one base away, this may be a read error. V gene TRBV6-5 combines with J gene TRBJ1-5, with D tentatively TRBD1 (6 bases). This CDR3 comprises 15 residues. Germline CDR1 is MNHEY and CDR2 is SVGAGI. CDR3 residues: CASSFMAGVGQPHHF. The CDR3 nucleotides read TGTGCCAGCAGTTTTATGGCAGGGGTTGGACAGCCCCATCATTTT.

Only a few counts were recorded for this clone. Mismatch with germline at one junction end may stem from a read error. The V call is TRBV6-4, the J call TRBJ1-6; D ambiguous. Germline CDR1 MRHNA, CDR2 SNTAGT. The CDR3 consists of 13 residues. Here the CDR3 DNA reads TGTGCCAGCAGTTACTCTCGGAATTCACCCCTCCACTTT. This encodes CASSYSRNSPLHF.

J is TRBJ2-6 and V is TRBV5-6; D is ambiguous. The germline V and J ends were trimmed by 0 bases and 8 bases, with 12 bases remaining between them. The CDR3 sequence is 15 residues long. Germline V CDR1 and CDR2: SGHDT, YYEEEE. In DNA, the CDR3 is TGTGCCAGCAGCTTGGACCCGGACCGCACCAACGTCCTGACTTTC. Translation gives CASSLDPDRTNVLTF.

This clone was found many times. The chain uses TRBV6-1 and TRBJ2-5; no firm D call. This CDR3 is 15 amino acids long. V lost 7 bases, J lost 1 base, and 16 bases lay in between. Germline V gives CDR1 MNHNS, CDR2 SASEGT. In DNA form, the CDR3 reads TGTGCCAGCAAGGCGCGATTGACGGTCCAAGAGACCCAGTACTTC. It specifies CASKARLTVQETQYF.

This clone was found many times. The rearrangement uses TRBV5-1 and TRBJ2-6, with 8 nucleotides matching TRBD2. J gave up 3 bases and V 6 bases, and 8 bases lay outside the gene matches. Germline loops: CDR1 SGHRS, CDR2 YFSETQ. This CDR3 spans 16 amino acids. CDR3 DNA: TGCGCCAGCACCCCCGGGGGGGGATTTGGGGCCAACGTCCTGACTTTC. Translation gives CASTPGGGFGANVLTF.

V usage is TRBV6-4 and J usage is TRBJ1-1; possibly TRBD1 for D (5 bases). The CDR3 length is 13 residues. Per the germline V gene, CDR1 is MRHNA and CDR2 is SNTAGT. V lost 5 bases to trimming and J lost 4 bases, with 11 bases between them. CDR3 DNA: TGTGCCAGCAGTCGAGGGGTTGGCACTGAAGCTTTCTTT. Encoded protein: CASSRGVGTEAFF.

This clone is medium-sized. The chain couples TRBV28 to TRBJ2-7, with D unclear. V was cut by 7 bases and J by 5 bases, with 24 bases left in between. Germline values: CDR1 MDHEN, CDR2 SYDVKM. CDR3 length: 16 residues. CDR3 coding DNA: TGTGCCAGCACCTTAAGTTGGGTAGGAAGTTCCCACGAGCAGTACTTC. It is translated as CASTLSWVGSSHEQYF.